A selection of T cell receptor beta chains follows, all from one sample in a study of PD-1 blockade in mismatch repair-deficient tumors. The assay was immunoSEQ multiplex PCR, and TCRdb's table has in-frame clones only and misses some. The repertoire holds 70,000 to 90,000 clones, with approximately 80% as singletons. Sequencing used peripheral blood, obtained 44 weeks after starting pembrolizumab. The receptors here all came from an adult with mismatch repair-deficient cancer. CDR3s include the opening cysteine and the closing phenylalanine or tryptophan. A D gene is named only where the DNA matches it firmly. Clone sizes are given selectively: once, few, many, or a class where the clone is expanded.

17	NA	TRBV4-2	TRBJ2-7	TRBD2	TGTGCCAGCAGCCAAGTACACCAGACTAGCGGGAGGAACGAGCAGTACTTC	CASSQVHQTSGRNEQYF
14	NA	TRBV9	TRBJ1-1	NA	TGTGCCAGCAGCCCAGTTGGGTCTGGGACTGAAGCTTTCTTT	CASSPVGSGTEAFF
20	NA	TRBV6-4	TRBJ2-1	TRBD2	TGTGCCAGCAGTAATCTTTCGACTAGCGGGAGGCCCCTACTTTACAATGAGCAGTTCTTC	CASSNLSTSGRPLLYNEQFF
12	NA	TRBV6-1	TRBJ2-1	NA	TGTGCCAGCAGTGCCGATTACAATGAGCAGTTCTTC	CASSADYNEQFF
14	once	TRBV7-8	TRBJ2-3	NA	TGTGCCAGCAGCAACACCCCGACTCCAGATACGCAGTATTTT	CASSNTPTPDTQYF
12	few	TRBV28	TRBJ1-2	TRBD1	TGTGCCAGCAGTTACAGGGGCTATGGCTACACCTTC	CASSYRGYGYTF
15	NA	TRBV28	TRBJ2-7	TRBD2	TGTGCCAGCAGGCCACTAGCGGGAGGGCCCTACGAGCAGTACTTC	CASRPLAGGPYEQYF
13	NA	TRBV4-1	TRBJ1-1	NA	TGCGCCAGCAGCCTCAATGGACAGCGGAGGGCTTTCTTT	CASSLNGQRRAFF
13	NA	TRBV7-3	TRBJ2-3	NA	TGTGCCAGCAGCGAAGGGCCCACAGATACGCAGTATTTT	CASSEGPTDTQYF
15	NA	TRBV9	TRBJ2-1	NA	TGTGCCAGCAGTGAGGGGGGGACAGATGACAATGAGCAGTTCTTC	CASSEGGTDDNEQFF
16	NA	TRBV2	TRBJ1-1	NA	TGTGCCAGCAGTGAAGCCCCGTCACGGGGGGGCACTGAAGCTTTCTTT	CASSEAPSRGGTEAFF
14	NA	TRBV2	TRBJ1-2	NA	TGTGCCAGCAGGTTAGATCAGGGGATCTATGGCTACACCTTC	CASRLDQGIYGYTF
16	NA	TRBV4-2	TRBJ2-7	TRBD2	TGTGCCAGCAGCTTGGGTGGACTAGCGGGATTGGGGGAGCAGTACTTC	CASSLGGLAGLGEQYF
14	few	TRBV9	TRBJ2-7	NA	TGTGCCAGCAGCGTAGATGAGCGGACCTACGAGCAGTACTTC	CASSVDERTYEQYF
13	NA	TRBV30	TRBJ2-1	NA	TGTGCCTGGAGGAGGCCGGGCTACAATGAGCAGTTCTTC	CAWRRPGYNEQFF